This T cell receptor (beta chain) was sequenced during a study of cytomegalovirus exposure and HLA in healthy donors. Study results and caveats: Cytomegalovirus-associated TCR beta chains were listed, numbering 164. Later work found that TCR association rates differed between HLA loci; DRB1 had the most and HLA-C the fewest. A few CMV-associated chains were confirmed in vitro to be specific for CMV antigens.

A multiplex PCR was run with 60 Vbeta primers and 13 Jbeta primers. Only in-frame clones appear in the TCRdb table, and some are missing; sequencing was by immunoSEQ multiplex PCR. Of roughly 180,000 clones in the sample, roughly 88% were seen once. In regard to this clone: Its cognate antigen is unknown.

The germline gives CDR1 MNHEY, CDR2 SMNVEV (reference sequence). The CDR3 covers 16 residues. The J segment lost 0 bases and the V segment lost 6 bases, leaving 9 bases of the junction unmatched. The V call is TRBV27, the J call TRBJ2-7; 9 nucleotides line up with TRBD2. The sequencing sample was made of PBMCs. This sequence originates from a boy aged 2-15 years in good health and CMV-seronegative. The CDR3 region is CASSPGLATFSYEQYF. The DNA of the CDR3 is TGTGCCAGCAGCCCGGGACTAGCTACCTTCTCCTACGAGCAGTACTTC.